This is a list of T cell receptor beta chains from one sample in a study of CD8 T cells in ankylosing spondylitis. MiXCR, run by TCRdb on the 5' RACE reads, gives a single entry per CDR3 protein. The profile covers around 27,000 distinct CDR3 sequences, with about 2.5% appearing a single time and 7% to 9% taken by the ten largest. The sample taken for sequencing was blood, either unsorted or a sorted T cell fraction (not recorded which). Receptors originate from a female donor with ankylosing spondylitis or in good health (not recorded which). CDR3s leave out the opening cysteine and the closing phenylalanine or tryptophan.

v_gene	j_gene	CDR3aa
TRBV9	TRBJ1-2	ASSDQQGKYGYT
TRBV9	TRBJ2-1	ASSVKAGGDNEQF
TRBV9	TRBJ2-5	ASSVGFSGGQETQY
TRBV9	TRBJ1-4	ASSPGDRTSTNEKLF
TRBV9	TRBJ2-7	ASSKSQGTSSYEQY
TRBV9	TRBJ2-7	ASSVTGSSYEQY
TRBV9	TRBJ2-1	ASSARRDRGGNEQF
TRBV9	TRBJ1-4	ASSEGQGPEKLF
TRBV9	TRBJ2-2	ASRPSSGTGELF
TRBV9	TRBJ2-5	ASSPFGGVPGTTQY
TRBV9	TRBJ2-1	ASSVEVGEQF
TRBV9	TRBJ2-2	ASSVTTGTGPTGELF
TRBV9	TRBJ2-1	ASSVISGRGNEQF
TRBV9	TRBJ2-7	ASSPRDRGTYEQY
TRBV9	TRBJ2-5	ASNAAGTGQETQY
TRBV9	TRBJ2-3	ASSVEWSSTDTQY
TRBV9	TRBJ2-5	ASSVGPMSQETQY
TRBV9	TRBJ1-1	ASSVAGLNTEAF
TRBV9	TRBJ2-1	ASSGGGGGPYNEQF
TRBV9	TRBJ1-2	ASSVSPGRGPNYGYT
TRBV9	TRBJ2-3	ASSVGSSGSTDTQY
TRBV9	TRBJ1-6	ASSVVGTASPLH
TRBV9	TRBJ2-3	ASSVGIGNTADTQY
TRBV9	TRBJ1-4	ASSEIQGEKLF
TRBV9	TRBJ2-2	ASSSRNTGELF
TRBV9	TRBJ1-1	ASSVAHTNTEAF
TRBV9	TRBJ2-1	ASSVAGGRYYNEQF
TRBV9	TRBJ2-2	ASSLGGSGELF
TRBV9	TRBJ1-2	ASSSGTPEIGYT
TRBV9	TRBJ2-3	ASSVELASDTQY
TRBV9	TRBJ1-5	ASSVEVDQPQH
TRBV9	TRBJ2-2	ASSPDMSSGSGELF
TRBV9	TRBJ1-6	ASSVGEGNSPLH
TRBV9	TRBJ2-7	ASSVAVGGGLQY
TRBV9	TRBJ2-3	ASSGGRGRSDTQY
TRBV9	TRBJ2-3	ASSSHPGGTDTQY
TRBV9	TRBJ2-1	ASSVAKVSYNEQF
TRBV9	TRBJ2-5	ASSVAGTEETQY
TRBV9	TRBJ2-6	ASRKRASESSGANVLT
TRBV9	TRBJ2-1	ASSVSGGDYNEQF
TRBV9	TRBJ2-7	ASSPSGTSGEQY
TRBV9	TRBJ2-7	ASSALGGGSEQY
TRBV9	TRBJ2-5	ASSVVSGAETQY
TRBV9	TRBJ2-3	ASSVDSGGPVDTQY
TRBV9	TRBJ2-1	ASSVTHGGSSYNEQF
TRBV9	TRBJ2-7	ASSIRGDSSYEQY
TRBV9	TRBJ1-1	ASSPQVTNTEAF
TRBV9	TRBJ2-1	ASSVAGQLDNEQF
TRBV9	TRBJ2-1	ASSVGQGSYNEQF
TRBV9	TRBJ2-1	ASSVTGTGAYNEQF
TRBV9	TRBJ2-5	ASSAPLAGQETQY
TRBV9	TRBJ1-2	ASSTGTGNYGYT
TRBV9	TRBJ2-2	ASRSRGQGDTGELF
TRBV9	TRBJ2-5	ASSPAWGRSGPQY
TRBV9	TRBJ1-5	ASSPSGGQPQH
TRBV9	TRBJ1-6	ASSAVGSNSPLH